There are many counts of the clone carrying this T cell receptor (beta chain). This sample is drawn from a study of cytotoxic CD8 clonotypes in ibrutinib-treated CLL. Background on the study: Treatment had run for a median roughly 12 months, range 6 to 36, when response samples were taken. There were, on average, about 240,000 productive templates and under 95,000 productive rearrangements per sample.

Clones were sequenced by immunoSEQ multiplex PCR, and TCRdb holds only the in-frame ones, with some missing. This sample carries tens of thousands of clones, over 55% of them seen once, and the ten largest clones take roughly 20%. This TCR was recovered from a human donor with chronic lymphocytic leukemia. The sequencing here drew on PBMCs, taken after 24 months of ibrutinib treatment.

The CDR3: CASTAGSTEAFF. The CDR3 DNA sequence: TGTGCCAGCACCGCAGGGTCGACTGAAGCTTTCTTT. V is TRBV7-9 and J is TRBJ1-1; the D gene is possibly TRBD1 (5 bases). The CDR3 is 12 residues long. Trimming cost V 7 bases and J 5 bases, with 11 bases left between them. The germline V gene has CDR1 SEHNR and CDR2 FQNEAQ (reference sequence).